One sample yielded the 6 T cell receptor beta chains listed below, sequenced in a study of T cells in Graves' hyperthyroidism and ophthalmopathy. Using RNA transcripts as the source, TCR beta CDR3 regions were amplified. First-round RT-PCR of the TCR CDR3 relied on the HTBI primer set. TCRdb itself ran the multiplex PCR reads through MiXCR, one entry per CDR3 protein. This table holds approximately 710,000 distinct CDR3 sequences, roughly a sixth found once. The sample consisted of blood. Receptors were obtained from a man in his fifties or sixties with Graves' hyperthyroidism.

This clonotype was picked up a small number of times. The chain joins TRBV11-2 to TRBJ2-3, with TRBD2 as a possible D gene (5 bases). CDR1 and CDR2 (germline): SGHAT, FQNNGV. V shed 5 bases and J shed 3 bases, with 18 bases lying between them. The CDR3 extends over 16 amino acids. The CDR3 here is CASSPSPGGGTDTQYF. For the CDR3, the DNA is TGTGCCAGCAGCCCTAGTCCTGGTGGCGGGACAGATACGCAGTATTTT.

The table lists this clonotype with many counts. The rearrangement uses TRBV6-1 and TRBJ2-1; 8 bases map to TRBD1. The CDR3 length is 13 residues. J was trimmed by 8 bases and V by 4 bases; bases with no gene match: 4. The germline gives CDR1 MNHNS, CDR2 SASEGT. Here the CDR3 reads CASSGSGGYEQFF. The CDR3 nucleotides are TGTGCCAGCAGTGGATCAGGGGGCTATGAGCAGTTCTTC.

The chain recombines TRBV19 with TRBJ2-1; possibly TRBD2 for D (5 bases). V was cut by 6 bases and J by 0 bases, with 12 bases left in between. The CDR3 has 15 residues. Looked up from germline, CDR1 is LNHDA and CDR2 is SQIVND (reference sequence). The DNA for the CDR3 is TGTGCCAGTAGGCGCGGGTACCGCTCCTACAATGAGCAGTTCTTC. It yields the protein CASRRGYRSYNEQFF.

This clonotype was seen ten or more times. The V and J genes are TRBV12-3 or TRBV12-4 and TRBJ2-2; possibly TRBD2 for D (7 bases). This CDR3 is 14 amino acids long. V lost 8 bases to trimming and J lost 1 base, with 11 bases between them. CDR3 bases: TGTGCCAGCGAAGGGGGGGGGAACACCGGGGAGCTGTTTTTT. Translated: CASEGGGNTGELFF.

This clonotype occurred many times. This chain uses TRBV29-1 with TRBJ2-7; TRBD1 matches at 8 bases. V lost 4 bases and J lost 0; bases outside the gene matches: 2. Germline CDR1 SQVTM, CDR2 ANQGSEA. There are 13 residues in the CDR3. The CDR3 sequence is CSVGTGNSYEQYF. CDR3 DNA sequence: TGCAGCGTTGGGACAGGGAACTCCTACGAGCAGTACTTC.

A few counts support this clonotype. A single base separates this from a much larger clone, so it may be a read error. This sequence joins TRBV11-3 and TRBJ1-1, with D unclear. CDR1 and CDR2 (germline): SGHNT, YENEEA. This CDR3 has 16 residues. Here the CDR3 DNA reads TGTGCCGGCAGCCAGGACTCGCCGTGGATTAACACTGAAGCTTTCTTT. This encodes CAGSQDSPWINTEAFF.